The source of this T cell receptor (beta chain) is a study of CD8 T cells in ankylosing spondylitis. This clonotype was seen a handful of times. Its antigen is currently unknown. Quantitative 5'-RACE with molecular barcodes generated TCR beta libraries. TCRdb used MiXCR to reprocess the 5' RACE reads, holding one entry per CDR3 protein. The sample records around 340,000 distinct CDR3 sequences, about 15% being singletons. CDR1 SGHVS and CDR2 FNYEAQ come from the germline V gene. CDR3 size: 18 residues. Trimming at V came to 0 bases and at J to 3 bases, leaving 14 bases not matched to a gene. Whole-study results and caveats: Relatively scarce in peripheral blood, disease-linked clones were CD8+. About 8 highly homologous variants made up a TCR beta motif, and this motif appeared characteristic of ankylosing spondylitis blood. Several of the motif variants were reported before in synovial fluid and blood from reactive arthritis.

The TCR originated in a male donor with ankylosing spondylitis or in good health (not recorded which). Source material: blood, either unsorted or a sorted T cell fraction (not recorded which). The chain uses TRBV7-6 and TRBJ2-7; 7 nucleotides line up with TRBD1. Written as DNA, the CDR3 is TGTGCCAGCAGCTTAGCGACAGGGTACCATTCTCTACTCTACGAGCAGTACTTC. Its protein is CASSLATGYHSLLYEQYF. Filled out from reference TRBV7-6 and TRBJ2-7, the complete variable domain reads GAGVSQSPRYKVTKRGQDVALRCDPISGHVSLYWYRQALGQGPEFLTYFNYEAQQDKSGLPNDRFSAERPEGSISTLTIQRTEQRDSAMYRCASSLATGYHSLLYEQYFGPGTRLTVT.